This record looks at one TCR beta chain sequence and its context. The CDR3 is 16 amino acids. V shed 6 bases and J shed 0 bases, with 17 bases lying between them. Germline assignment: CDR1 LNHDA and CDR2 SQIVND (reference sequence). The sample is drawn from a study of T cell changes during pregnancy in multiple sclerosis. Using immunoSEQ multiplex PCR, the repertoire was profiled, and TCRdb retains in-frame clones only, with some absent. The table has some 35,000 clones, approximately 89% seen once. This specimen was CD4+ T cells from peripheral blood mononuclear cells, taken after pregnancy. This sequence originates from a female donor in good health, enrolled as a control in a pregnancy study. The chain couples TRBV19 to TRBJ1-1; maybe TRBD1 (6 bases). In DNA form, the CDR3 reads TGTGCCAGTAGCATTACAGGGAGAGTTATGAACACTGAAGCTTTCTTT. Protein product: CASSITGRVMNTEAFF.